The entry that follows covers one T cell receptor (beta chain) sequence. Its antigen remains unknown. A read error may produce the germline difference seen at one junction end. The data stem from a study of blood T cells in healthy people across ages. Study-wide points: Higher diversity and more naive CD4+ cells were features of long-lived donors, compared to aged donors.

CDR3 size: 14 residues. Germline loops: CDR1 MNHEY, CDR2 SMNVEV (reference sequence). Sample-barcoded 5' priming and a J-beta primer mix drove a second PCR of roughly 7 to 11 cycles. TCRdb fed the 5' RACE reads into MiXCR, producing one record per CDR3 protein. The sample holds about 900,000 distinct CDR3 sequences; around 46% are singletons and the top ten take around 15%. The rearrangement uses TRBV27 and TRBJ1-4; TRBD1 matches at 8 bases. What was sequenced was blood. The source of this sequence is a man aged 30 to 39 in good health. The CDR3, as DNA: TGTGCCAGCAGTTTCTACGGGACAGGTGAAAAACCGTTTTTT. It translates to CASSFYGTGEKPFF.